This paragraph covers one T cell receptor beta chain sequence. The antigen is not known. The ends lost 0 bases at V and 4 bases at J; junction bases unmatched: 6. This CDR3 is built from 17 residues. The V gene's germline CDR1 is SGHTA and CDR2 FQGTGA. Some clones are missing from TCRdb's copy, which holds only in-frame ones; the method was immunoSEQ multiplex PCR. The sample has tens of thousands of clones; 86% are singletons. This record comes from a study of OX40 agonist ivuxolimab in advanced cancers. At the level of the study: With ivuxolimab, an agonistic anti-OX40 (CD134) antibody, patients were treated. From roughly 20 to 85 years was the age range, with a mean of approximately 63 years, and roughly 80% were male. A partial response was reached by three patients: one with hepatocellular carcinoma and two with cutaneous melanoma.

Study-level points and caveats: Expanded clones were, on average, more numerous among CD8+ T cells than CD4+.

J is TRBJ2-3 and V is TRBV7-3, with 11 bases lining up with TRBD2. This receptor was obtained from an adult with an advanced solid tumor such as melanoma, head and neck, liver or kidney cancer. The sequenced sample was CD4+ or CD8+ T cells sorted from blood, obtained in a trial of the OX40 agonist ivuxolimab. The CDR3 spells CASSLTLAGGPSDTQYF. The CDR3 nucleotides are TGTGCCAGCAGCTTAACGTTAGCGGGAGGGCCCTCAGATACGCAGTATTTT.